Given below is one TCR beta chain in context. The antigen remains undetermined. The data were taken from a study of cytomegalovirus exposure and HLA in healthy donors. Study details: Researchers previously reported finding more than 100 million unique TCR beta sequences from roughly 180 million T cells. Study-wide results and limits: Researchers reported from a later analysis that most CMV-associated TCR beta chains appeared HLA-restricted.

The PCR employed 60 Vbeta primers together with 13 Jbeta primers. TCRdb keeps only in-frame clones here, not all; method: immunoSEQ multiplex PCR. This sample carries about 190,000 clones, roughly 73% of them seen once, and the ten largest clones take around 2.2%. Germline-derived CDR1 and CDR2 are SGHTA and FQGNSA. The CDR3 is 15 residues long. With V trimmed by 5 bases and J by 4 bases, 4 bases remained unmatched. The J gene is TRBJ2-2, the V gene TRBV7-2; 10 bases align to TRBD1. The sample comprised PBMCs. The TCR comes from a woman aged 30 to 39 in good health and CMV-seropositive. The CDR3 is CASSLTGGVTGELFF. CDR3 nucleotide sequence: TGTGCCAGCAGCCTGACAGGGGGCGTCACCGGGGAGCTGTTTTTT.